One sample yielded the 10 T cell receptor beta chains listed below, sequenced in a study of T-cell memory formation after mild COVID-19. TCRdb used MiXCR to reprocess the 5' RACE reads, holding one entry per CDR3 protein. This table holds a few hundred thousand distinct CDR3 sequences, around 20% found once. The sequencing sample was made of PBMCs or a T cell subset sorted from them (not recorded which). Receptors originate from an adult woman who had mild COVID-19 (a few samples of this study predate the infection). Cell type and time point are not known.

This clonotype came up a few times. The chain uses TRBV7-2 and TRBJ1-5, with a weak D call TRBD1 (6 bases). Germline V gives CDR1 SGHTA, CDR2 FQGNSA. This CDR3 contains 15 residues. The ends were cut back, 2 bases at V and 3 bases at J, with 11 bases in the middle. The CDR3 loop reads CASSLSRDNNQPQHF. The CDR3 DNA follows: TGTGCCAGCAGCTTATCCCGGGACAACAATCAGCCCCAGCATTTT.

This clonotype was counted only a few times. The chain is built from TRBV5-1 and TRBJ2-1; weak D call: TRBD2 (5 bases). In germline, CDR1 is SGHRS, CDR2 YFSETQ. The CDR3 is 18 amino acids. V was trimmed by 4 bases and J by 5 bases, leaving 25 bases between them. Here the CDR3 reads CASSTRPGWAGTHNEQFF. Written as DNA, the CDR3 is TGCGCCAGCAGCACCCGACCTGGGTGGGCGGGCACGCACAATGAGCAGTTCTTC.

This clonotype was observed a handful of times. The V and J genes are TRBV7-6 and TRBJ2-5; D is perhaps TRBD1 (7 bases). This CDR3 has 14 amino acids. The V and J ends lost 7 bases and 4 bases respectively, with 16 bases between them. Germline CDR1 and CDR2: SGHVS and FNYEAQ. Here the CDR3 reads CASTRWRGRETQYF. In DNA form, the CDR3 reads TGTGCCAGCACCCGATGGAGGGGGCGAGAGACCCAGTACTTC.

This rearrangement joins TRBV18 to TRBJ2-7, with 10 bases lining up with TRBD1. The CDR3 has 15 residues. Germline V gene data show CDR1 as KGHSH and CDR2 as LQKENI. The junction had 5 bases not matched to a gene; V was cut back by 3 bases and J by 3 bases. The chain's CDR3 is CASSPGTGANYEQYF. The DNA of the CDR3 is TGTGCCAGCTCACCTGGGACAGGGGCCAACTACGAGCAGTACTTC.

The V and J genes are TRBV7-2 and TRBJ2-7; D unresolved. Trimming took off 2 bases at V and 6 bases at J, with 14 bases between the two ends. Germline values: CDR1 SGHTA, CDR2 FQGNSA. The CDR3 runs 14 residues. The CDR3 bases are TGTGCCAGCAGCTTAACTTCGGTGTCGCCCGAGCAGTACTTC. This translates into CASSLTSVSPEQYF. The whole variable domain, filled in from reference TRBV7-2 and TRBJ2-7, reads GAGVSQSPSNKVTEKGKDVELRCDPISGHTALYWYRQSLGQGLEFLIYFQGNSAPDKSGLPSDRFSAERTGGSVSTLTIQRTQQEDSAVYLCASSLTSVSPEQYFGPGTRLTVT.

The chain has TRBV24-1 and TRBJ2-1, with 7 bases that match TRBD2. CDR3 length: 15 residues. The junction had 13 bases not matched to a gene; V was cut back by 9 bases and J by 6 bases. CDR1 is KGHDR, CDR2 SFDVKD, per germline. The CDR3 spells CATGGDFGGGNEQFF. CDR3 nucleotides: TGTGCCACCGGGGGGGACTTCGGTGGGGGCAATGAGCAGTTCTTC.

A few counts support this clonotype. The chain links TRBV4-2 to TRBJ2-1; 7 bases match TRBD2. The V and J ends lost 0 bases and 9 bases, in that order; junction bases with no gene match: 17. The CDR3 is 18 residues long. Germline CDR1 reads LGHNA; CDR2 reads YNFKEQ. CDR3: CASSQDLRIRGRAGEQFF. In DNA form, the CDR3 reads TGTGCCAGCAGCCAAGACCTACGAATTAGAGGGAGGGCCGGTGAGCAGTTCTTC.

The genes are TRBV14 and TRBJ2-3; D gene unclear. CDR3 size: 17 residues. V gave up 0 bases and J gave up 6 bases, with 19 bases separating them. The germline V gene has CDR1 SGHDN and CDR2 FVKESK. The CDR3 DNA reads as TGTGCCAGCAGCCAAGATCTAGGGCAGGCGGATGGGGATACGCAGTATTTT. As protein: CASSQDLGQADGDTQYF.

Only a few counts were recorded for this clonotype. The V gene is TRBV27, the J gene TRBJ2-1; TRBD2 matches at 10 bases. CDR1 and CDR2 (germline): MNHEY, SMNVEV (reference sequence). The CDR3 runs 14 residues. V lost 7 bases to trimming and J lost 7 bases; unmatched junction nucleotides: 7. CDR3 in DNA: TGTGCCAGCACCAAGACTAGCGGGTGGAATGAGCAGTTCTTC. Its translation: CASTKTSGWNEQFF.

J is TRBJ1-1 and V is TRBV20-1; D gene uncertain. V was shortened by 1 base and J by 4 bases, with 10 bases between the two germline ends. CDR3 length: 13 amino acids. CDR1 and CDR2 (germline): DFQATT, SNEGSKA (reference sequence). The CDR3 nucleotides read TGCAGTGCTAGAGGGGTAGGGCTCACTGAAGCTTTCTTT. This sequence encodes CSARGVGLTEAFF.